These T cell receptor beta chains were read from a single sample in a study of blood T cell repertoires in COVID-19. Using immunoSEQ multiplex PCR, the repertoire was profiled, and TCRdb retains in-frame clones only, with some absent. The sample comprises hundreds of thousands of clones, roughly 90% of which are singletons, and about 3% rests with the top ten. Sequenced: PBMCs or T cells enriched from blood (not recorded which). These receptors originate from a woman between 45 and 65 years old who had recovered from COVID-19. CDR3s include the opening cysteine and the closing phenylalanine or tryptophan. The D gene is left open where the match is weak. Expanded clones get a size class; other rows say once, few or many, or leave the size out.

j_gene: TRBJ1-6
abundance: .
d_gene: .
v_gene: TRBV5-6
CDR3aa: CASSWDKSPAWSPLHF
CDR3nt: TGTGCCAGCAGCTGGGACAAAAGTCCTGCCTGGTCACCCCTCCACTTT

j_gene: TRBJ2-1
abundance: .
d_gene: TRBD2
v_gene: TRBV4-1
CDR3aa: CASSHRKLRTSGGNNEQFF
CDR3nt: TGCGCCAGCAGCCACCGCAAACTCCGAACTAGCGGGGGTAACAATGAGCAGTTCTTC

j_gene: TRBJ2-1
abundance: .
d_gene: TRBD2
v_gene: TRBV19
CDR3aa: CASSSGLAGSFEQFF
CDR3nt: TGTGCCAGTAGTTCAGGACTAGCGGGAAGTTTTGAGCAGTTCTTC

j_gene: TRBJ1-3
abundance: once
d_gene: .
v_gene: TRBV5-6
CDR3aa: CASRAGLFGNTIYF
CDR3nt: TGTGCCAGCAGGGCGGGGTTATTCGGAAACACCATATATTTT

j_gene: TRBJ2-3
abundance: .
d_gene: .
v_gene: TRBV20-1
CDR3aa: CSAGGRDTQYF
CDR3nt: TGCAGTGCTGGAGGTCGAGATACGCAGTATTTT

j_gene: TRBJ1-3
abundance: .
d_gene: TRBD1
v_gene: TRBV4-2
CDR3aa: CASSQLQGAGNTIYF
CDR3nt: TGTGCCAGCAGCCAACTACAGGGGGCTGGAAACACCATATATTTT

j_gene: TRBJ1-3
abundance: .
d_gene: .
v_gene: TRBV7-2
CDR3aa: CASSLALPGHPSSGNTIYF
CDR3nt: TGTGCCAGCAGCTTAGCCCTCCCGGGACACCCGAGCTCTGGAAACACCATATATTTT

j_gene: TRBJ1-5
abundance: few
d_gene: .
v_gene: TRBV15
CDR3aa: CATSRQGNQPQHF
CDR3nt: TGTGCCACCAGCAGACAGGGCAATCAGCCCCAGCATTTT

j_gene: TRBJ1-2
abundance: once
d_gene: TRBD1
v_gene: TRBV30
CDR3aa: CALQGITNYGYTF
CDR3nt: TGTGCCCTACAGGGGATCACTAACTATGGCTACACCTTC

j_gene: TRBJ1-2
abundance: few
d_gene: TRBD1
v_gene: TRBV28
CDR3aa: CASSLFHGQGLYGYTF
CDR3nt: TGTGCCAGCAGTTTATTTCACGGACAGGGACTCTATGGCTACACCTTC

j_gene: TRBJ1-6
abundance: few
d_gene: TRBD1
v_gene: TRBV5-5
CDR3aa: CASSKGQGAVNSPLHF
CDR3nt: TGTGCCAGCAGCAAAGGACAGGGGGCTGTCAATTCACCCCTCCACTTT

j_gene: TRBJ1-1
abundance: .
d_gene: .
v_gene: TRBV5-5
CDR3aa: CASSLSGGTEAFF
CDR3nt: TGTGCCAGCAGCTTGAGTGGGGGGACTGAAGCTTTCTTT

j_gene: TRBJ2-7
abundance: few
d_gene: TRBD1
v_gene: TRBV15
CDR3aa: CATRGDRGPGRTYEQYF
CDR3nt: TGTGCCACCAGGGGGGACAGGGGGCCGGGTAGAACCTACGAGCAGTACTTC

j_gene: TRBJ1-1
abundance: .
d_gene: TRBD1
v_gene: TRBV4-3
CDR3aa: CASSQGSGQVNTEAFF
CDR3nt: TGCGCCAGCAGCCAAGGATCGGGACAGGTGAACACTGAAGCTTTCTTT

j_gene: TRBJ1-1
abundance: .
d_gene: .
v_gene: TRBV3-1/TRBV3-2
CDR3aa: CASQQAETEAFF
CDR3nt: TGTGCCAGCCAGCAGGCAGAAACTGAAGCTTTCTTT

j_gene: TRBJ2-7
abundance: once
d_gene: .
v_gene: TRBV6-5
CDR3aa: CASSYLDSWEQYF
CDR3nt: TGTGCCAGCAGTTACCTCGACAGCTGGGAGCAGTACTTC

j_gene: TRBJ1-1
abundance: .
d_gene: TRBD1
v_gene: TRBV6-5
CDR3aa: CASSPGTVNTEAFF
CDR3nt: TGTGCCAGCAGTCCCGGGACAGTGAACACTGAAGCTTTCTTT

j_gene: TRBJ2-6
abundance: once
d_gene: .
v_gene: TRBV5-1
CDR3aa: CASSLGSRAGANVLTF
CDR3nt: TGCGCCAGCAGCTTGGGGTCGAGGGCCGGGGCCAACGTCCTGACTTTC

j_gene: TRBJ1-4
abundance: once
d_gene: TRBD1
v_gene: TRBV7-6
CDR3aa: CASSLEGQGGEKLFF
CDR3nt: TGTGCCAGCAGCTTAGAGGGACAGGGAGGCGAAAAACTGTTTTTT

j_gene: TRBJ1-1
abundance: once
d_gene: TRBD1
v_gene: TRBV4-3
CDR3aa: CASSHGTGPGNTEAFF
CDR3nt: TGCGCCAGCAGCCATGGGACAGGGCCGGGGAACACTGAAGCTTTCTTT

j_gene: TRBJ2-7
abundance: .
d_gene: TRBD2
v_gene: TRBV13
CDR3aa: CASSVLAEGYEQYF
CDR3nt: TGTGCCAGCAGCGTACTAGCGGAAGGCTACGAGCAGTACTTC

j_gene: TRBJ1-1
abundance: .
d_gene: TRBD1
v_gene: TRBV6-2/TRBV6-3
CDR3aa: CASSYIGQGNTEAFF
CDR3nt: TGTGCCAGCAGTTACATAGGACAGGGAAACACTGAAGCTTTCTTT

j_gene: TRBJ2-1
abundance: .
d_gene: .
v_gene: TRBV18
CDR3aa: CASSPRRDSSYNEQFF
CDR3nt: TGTGCCAGCTCACCAAGGCGGGACAGCTCCTACAATGAGCAGTTCTTC

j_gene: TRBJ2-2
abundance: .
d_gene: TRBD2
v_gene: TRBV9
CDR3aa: CASSVGGGNTGELFF
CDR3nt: TGTGCCAGCAGCGTAGGCGGGGGGAACACCGGGGAGCTGTTTTTT

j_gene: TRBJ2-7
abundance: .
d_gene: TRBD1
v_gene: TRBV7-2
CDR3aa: CASSVRTGTGGYEQYF
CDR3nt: TGTGCCAGCAGCGTAAGGACCGGGACAGGGGGCTACGAGCAGTACTTC

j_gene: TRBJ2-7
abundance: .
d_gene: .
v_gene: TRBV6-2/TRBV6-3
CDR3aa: CASSYGHGPYEQYF
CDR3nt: TGTGCCAGCAGTTACGGACACGGGCCCTACGAGCAGTACTTC

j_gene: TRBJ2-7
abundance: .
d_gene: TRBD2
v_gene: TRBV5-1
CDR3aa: CASSRTSGSFREQYF
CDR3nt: TGCGCCAGCAGCCGCACTAGCGGGAGCTTCCGCGAGCAGTACTTC

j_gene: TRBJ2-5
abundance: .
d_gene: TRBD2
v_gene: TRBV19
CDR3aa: CASSIVGGETQYF
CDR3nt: TGTGCCAGTAGTATAGTGGGGGGGGAGACCCAGTACTTC

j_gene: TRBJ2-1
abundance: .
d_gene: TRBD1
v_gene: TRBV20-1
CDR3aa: CSERQGVEQFF
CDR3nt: TGCAGTGAACGACAGGGGGTTGAGCAGTTCTTC

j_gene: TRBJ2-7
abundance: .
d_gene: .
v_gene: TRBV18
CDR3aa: CASSSGSPSYEQYF
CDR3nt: TGTGCCAGCTCCAGCGGGTCCCCGTCCTACGAGCAGTACTTC

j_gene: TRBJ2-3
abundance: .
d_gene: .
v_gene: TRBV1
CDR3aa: CTSIPGGKEIKKSSTDTQYF
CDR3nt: TGCACCAGCATCCCCGGGGGGAAGGAAATAAAGAAATCTAGCACAGATACGCAGTATTTT

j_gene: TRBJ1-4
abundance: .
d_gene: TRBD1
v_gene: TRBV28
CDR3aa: CASRQGYEKLFF
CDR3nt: TGTGCCAGCCGACAGGGTTACGAAAAACTGTTTTTT

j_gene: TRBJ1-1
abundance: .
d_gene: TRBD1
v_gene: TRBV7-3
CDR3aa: CASSLTAGTVNTEAFF
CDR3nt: TGTGCCAGCAGCTTAACGGCAGGGACAGTGAACACTGAAGCTTTCTTT

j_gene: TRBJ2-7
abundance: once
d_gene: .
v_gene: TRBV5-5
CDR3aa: CASTDRTWGEQYF
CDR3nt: TGTGCCAGCACCGACAGGACATGGGGCGAGCAGTACTTC

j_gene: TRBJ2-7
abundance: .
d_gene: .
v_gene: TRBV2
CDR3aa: CASSSSGGSRRLQNLEQYF
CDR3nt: TGTGCCAGCAGTAGCTCCGGTGGGTCACGCCGACTACAAAATCTCGAGCAGTACTTC

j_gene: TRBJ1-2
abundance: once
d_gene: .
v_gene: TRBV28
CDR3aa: CASSPSYGYTF
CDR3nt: TGTGCCAGCAGCCCCAGCTATGGCTACACCTTC

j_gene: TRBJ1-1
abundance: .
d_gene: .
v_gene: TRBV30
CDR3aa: CAWTPPRGMNTEAFF
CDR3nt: TGTGCCTGGACCCCCCCTCGGGGGATGAACACTGAAGCTTTCTTT

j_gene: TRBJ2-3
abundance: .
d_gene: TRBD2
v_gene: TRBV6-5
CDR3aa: CAIGTSATDTQYF
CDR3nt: TGTGCCATCGGGACTAGCGCCACAGATACGCAGTATTTT

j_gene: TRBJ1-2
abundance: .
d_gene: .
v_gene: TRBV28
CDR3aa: CASSFGRDYGYTF
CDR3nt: TGTGCCAGCAGTTTTGGCAGGGATTATGGCTACACCTTC

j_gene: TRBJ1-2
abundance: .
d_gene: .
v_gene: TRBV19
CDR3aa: CASSIDRSGYGYTF
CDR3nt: TGTGCCAGTAGTATAGACAGATCGGGCTATGGCTACACCTTC

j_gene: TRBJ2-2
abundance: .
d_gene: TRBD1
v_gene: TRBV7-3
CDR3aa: CASSRTGENTGELFF
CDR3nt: TGTGCCAGCAGCCGGACAGGGGAAAACACCGGGGAGCTGTTTTTT

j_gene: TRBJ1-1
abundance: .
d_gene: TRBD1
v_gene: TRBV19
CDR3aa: CASSRVQGARTEAFF
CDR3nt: TGTGCCAGTAGTAGGGTACAGGGGGCGCGCACTGAAGCTTTCTTT

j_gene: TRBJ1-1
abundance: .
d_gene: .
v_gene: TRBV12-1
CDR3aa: CASSSLGGWRTEAFF
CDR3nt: TGTGCCAGCAGCTCCTTAGGGGGATGGCGGACTGAAGCTTTCTTT

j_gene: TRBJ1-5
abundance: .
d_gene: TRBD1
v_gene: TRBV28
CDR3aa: CASSSDRVGNQPQHF
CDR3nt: TGTGCCAGCAGTTCGGACAGGGTTGGCAATCAGCCCCAGCATTTT

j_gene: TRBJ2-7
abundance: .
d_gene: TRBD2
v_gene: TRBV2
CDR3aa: CASSPNRGRAGNEQYF
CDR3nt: TGTGCCAGCAGTCCCAACCGAGGGAGGGCCGGCAACGAGCAGTACTTC

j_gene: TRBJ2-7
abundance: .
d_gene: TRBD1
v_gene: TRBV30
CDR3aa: CASRIRDRGPYEQYF
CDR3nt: TGTGCCTCGAGAATCCGGGACAGGGGCCCCTACGAGCAGTACTTC

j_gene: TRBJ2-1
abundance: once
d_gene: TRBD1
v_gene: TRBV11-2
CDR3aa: CASSLGDRVINEQFF
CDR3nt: TGTGCCAGCAGCTTAGGGGACAGGGTAATCAATGAGCAGTTCTTC

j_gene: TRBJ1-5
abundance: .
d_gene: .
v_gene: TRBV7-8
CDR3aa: CASSLDLRDQPQHF
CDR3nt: TGTGCCAGCAGCTTAGACCTACGGGATCAGCCCCAGCATTTT

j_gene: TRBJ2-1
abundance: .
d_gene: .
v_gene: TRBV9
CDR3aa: CASSSPGTQNEQFF
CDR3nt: TGTGCCAGCAGCTCGCCGGGGACACAGAATGAGCAGTTCTTC

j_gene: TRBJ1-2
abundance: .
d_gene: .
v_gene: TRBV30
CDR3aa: CAWSVSQATYGYTF
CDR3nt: TGTGCCTGGAGTGTATCGCAGGCTACCTATGGCTACACCTTC

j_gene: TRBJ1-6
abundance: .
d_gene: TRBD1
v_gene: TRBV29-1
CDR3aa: CSVGTGTGGSPLHF
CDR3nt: TGCAGCGTAGGAACCGGGACAGGGGGTTCACCCCTCCACTTT

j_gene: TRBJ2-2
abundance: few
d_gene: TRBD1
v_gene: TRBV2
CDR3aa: CASRVQTGVSNTGELFF
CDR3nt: TGTGCCAGCAGGGTGCAGACAGGGGTTAGTAACACCGGGGAGCTGTTTTTT

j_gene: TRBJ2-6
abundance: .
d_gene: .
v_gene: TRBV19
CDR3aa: CASSMEGSGANVLTF
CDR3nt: TGTGCCAGTAGTATGGAGGGAAGTGGGGCCAACGTCCTGACTTTC

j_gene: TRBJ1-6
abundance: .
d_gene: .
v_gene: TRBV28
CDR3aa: CASSGRADWEKNSPLHF
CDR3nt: TGTGCCAGCAGTGGAAGGGCCGATTGGGAGAAAAATTCACCCCTCCACTTT

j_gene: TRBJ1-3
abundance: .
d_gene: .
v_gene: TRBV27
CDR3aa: CASSLYPPGSSSGNTIYF
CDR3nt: TGTGCCAGCAGTTTATACCCTCCAGGAAGTTCCTCTGGAAACACCATATATTTT